These 7 T cell receptor beta chains were all obtained from the same sample, sequenced in a study of CD8 T cells in Susac syndrome. An amount of RNA that ranged from about 0.45 to 1 ug was reverse transcribed with random hexamers. TCRdb independently ran MiXCR on the immunoSEQ multiplex PCR reads; one entry per CDR3 protein. The sample yields about 130,000 distinct CDR3 sequences, over 85% seen once. The sequencing input was CD8+ T cells from PBMCs. The receptors come from a human donor with Susac syndrome.

The CDR3 DNA sequence: TGTGCCAGCCAAATGACAGGGAATCAGCCCCAGCATTTT. Its protein is CASQMTGNQPQHF. The chain links TRBV6-5 to TRBJ1-5; 7 positions agree with TRBD1. CDR3 length equals 13 residues. V lost 8 bases and J lost 4; bases outside the gene matches: 5. CDR1 MNHEY and CDR2 SVGAGI come from the germline V gene.

This clonotype was counted a single time. The chain couples TRBV9 to TRBJ2-5; no definite D call. The V end lost 1 base, the J end lost 5 bases, and 18 bases lay between the germline ends. The CDR3 contains 16 residues. The V gene's germline CDR1 is SGDLS and CDR2 YYNGEE. The CDR3: CASSVSYPRPTETQYF. DNA for the CDR3: TGTGCCAGCAGCGTATCCTACCCCCGACCCACGGAGACCCAGTACTTC.

V usage is TRBV4-3 and J usage is TRBJ2-7, with 7 bases matching TRBD2. The trim removed 3 bases at V and 0 bases at J, leaving 5 bases unmatched. Germline lookup yields CDR1 LGHNA and CDR2 YSLEER. The CDR3 covers 15 residues. The CDR3 coding sequence is TGCGCCAGCAGCCATCATCGGGGGGACTCCTACGAGCAGTACTTC. As protein: CASSHHRGDSYEQYF.

J is TRBJ2-5 and V is TRBV20-1; 8 bases agree with TRBD1. This CDR3 spans 14 amino acids. The germline gives CDR1 DFQATT, CDR2 SNEGSKA (reference sequence). V lost 1 base to trimming and J lost 4 bases; unmatched junction nucleotides: 5. CDR3 sequence: CSARGGQVLETQYF. CDR3 nucleotides: TGCAGTGCTAGAGGGGGACAGGTGTTAGAGACCCAGTACTTC.

The rearrangement links TRBV30 to TRBJ1-2; the D gene is possibly TRBD1 (6 bases). The V gene lost 1 base and the J gene lost 2 bases, with 14 bases spanning the gap. This CDR3 has 15 residues. The germline gives CDR1 GTSNPN, CDR2 SVGIG (reference sequence). CDR3 DNA: TGTGCCTGGAGTGGTGGGGGGGGCGCCAACTATGGCTACACCTTC. This codes for CAWSGGGGANYGYTF.

The V call is TRBV7-9, the J call TRBJ2-7, with D possibly being TRBD1 (5 bases). V was shortened by 5 bases and J by 5 bases, with 16 bases between the two germline ends. This CDR3 spans 14 amino acids. Germline V CDR1 and CDR2: SEHNR, FQNEAQ (reference sequence). CDR3 in DNA: TGTGCCAGCAGCGGCGCTGGGGCTCGCGACGAGCAGTACTTC. Protein sequence: CASSGAGARDEQYF.

The genes are TRBV16 and TRBJ1-1, with TRBD1 as a possible D gene (5 bases). Germline CDR1 is KGHSY and CDR2 is FQNENV. The CDR3 contains 12 residues. With 2 bases removed from V and 5 bases from J, the gap between germline ends came to 6 bases. This chain's CDR3 is CASSQAGTEAFF. CDR3 DNA sequence: TGTGCCAGCAGCCAAGCAGGGACTGAAGCTTTCTTT. The full variable domain, its missing parts supplied by reference TRBV16 and TRBJ1-1, is GEEVAQTPKHLVRGEGQKAKLYCAPIKGHSYVFWYQQVLKNEFKFLISFQNENVFDETGMPKERFSAKCLPNSPCSLEIQATKLEDSAVYFCASSQAGTEAFFGQGTRLTVV.